This T cell receptor beta chain is from a study of response to subunit inactivated influenza vaccine. The CDR3 runs 15 residues. V lost 3 bases and J lost 4; bases outside the gene matches: 6. The germline V gene encodes CDR1 LGHNA and CDR2 YSLEER. Via MiXCR, TCRdb re-called the RT-PCR reads, giving one row per CDR3 protein. This table holds 150,000 to 200,000 distinct CDR3 sequences, more than 10% found once. The same data also went into a second study, on T cells expressing NK-cell markers. That publication notes: 5'RACE template switching with UMIs produced the TCR beta cDNA.

The receptor comes from a man between 45 and 60 years old who received an inactivated influenza vaccine. This chain connects TRBV4-3 to TRBJ2-1, with 7 bases matching TRBD2. Specimen: CD8+ T cells sorted from PBMCs, collected about 12 days after vaccination. The CDR3 here is CASSQMGGGYNEQFF. The CDR3 coding sequence is TGCGCCAGCAGCCAGATGGGGGGAGGGTACAATGAGCAGTTCTTC.